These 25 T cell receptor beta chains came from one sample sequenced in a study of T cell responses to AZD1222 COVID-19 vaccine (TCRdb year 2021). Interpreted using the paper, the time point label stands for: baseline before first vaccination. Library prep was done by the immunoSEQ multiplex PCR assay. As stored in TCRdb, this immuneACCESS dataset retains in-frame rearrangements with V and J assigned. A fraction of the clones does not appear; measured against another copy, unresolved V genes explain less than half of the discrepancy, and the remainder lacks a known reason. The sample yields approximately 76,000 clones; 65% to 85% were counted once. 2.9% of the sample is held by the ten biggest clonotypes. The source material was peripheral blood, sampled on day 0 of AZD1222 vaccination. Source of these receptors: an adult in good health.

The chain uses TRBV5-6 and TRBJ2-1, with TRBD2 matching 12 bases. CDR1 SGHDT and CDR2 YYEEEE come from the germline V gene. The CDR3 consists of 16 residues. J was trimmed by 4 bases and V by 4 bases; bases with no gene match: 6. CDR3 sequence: CASSNGLAGKYNEQFF. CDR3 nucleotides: TGTGCCAGCAGCAACGGACTAGCGGGGAAATACAATGAGCAGTTCTTC. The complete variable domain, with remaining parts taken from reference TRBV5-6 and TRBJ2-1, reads DAGVTQSPTHLIKTRGQQVTLRCSPKSGHDTVSWYQQALGQGPQFIFQYYEEEERQRGNFPDRFSGHQFPNYSSELNVNALLLGDSALYLCASSNGLAGKYNEQFFGPGTRLTVL.

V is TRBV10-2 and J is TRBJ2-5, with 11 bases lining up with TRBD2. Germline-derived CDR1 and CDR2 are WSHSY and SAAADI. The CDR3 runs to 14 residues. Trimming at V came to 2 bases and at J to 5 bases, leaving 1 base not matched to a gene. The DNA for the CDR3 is TGCGCCAGCAGTGAGGTAGCGGGGGGGGAGACCCAGTACTTC. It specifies CASSEVAGGETQYF.

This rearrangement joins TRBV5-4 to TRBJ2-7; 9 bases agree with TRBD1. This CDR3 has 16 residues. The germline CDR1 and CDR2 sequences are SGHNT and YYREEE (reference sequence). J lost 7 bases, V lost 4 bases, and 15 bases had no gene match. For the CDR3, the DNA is TGTGCCAGCAGCGCAACCCTGGACAGGGGATTGGGGGAGCAGTACTTC. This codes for CASSATLDRGLGEQYF.

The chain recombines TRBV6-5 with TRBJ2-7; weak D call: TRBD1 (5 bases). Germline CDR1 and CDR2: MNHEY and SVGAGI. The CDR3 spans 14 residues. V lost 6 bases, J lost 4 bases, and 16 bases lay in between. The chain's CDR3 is CASRASTAQYEQYF. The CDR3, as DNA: TGTGCCAGCAGGGCGTCGACAGCCCAGTACGAGCAGTACTTC.

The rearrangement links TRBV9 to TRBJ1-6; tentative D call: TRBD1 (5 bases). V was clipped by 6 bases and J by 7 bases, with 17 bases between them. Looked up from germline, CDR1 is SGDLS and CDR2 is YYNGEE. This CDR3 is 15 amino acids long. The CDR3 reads CASNNEGLGNSPLHF. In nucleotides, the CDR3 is TGTGCCAGCAACAATGAGGGGTTGGGAAATTCACCCCTCCACTTT.

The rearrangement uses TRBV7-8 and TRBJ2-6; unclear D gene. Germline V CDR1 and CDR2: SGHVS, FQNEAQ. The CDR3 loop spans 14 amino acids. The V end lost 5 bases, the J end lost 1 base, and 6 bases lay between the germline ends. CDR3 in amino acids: CASSLISGANVLTF. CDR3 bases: TGTGCCAGCAGCCTCATTTCTGGGGCCAACGTCCTGACTTTC.

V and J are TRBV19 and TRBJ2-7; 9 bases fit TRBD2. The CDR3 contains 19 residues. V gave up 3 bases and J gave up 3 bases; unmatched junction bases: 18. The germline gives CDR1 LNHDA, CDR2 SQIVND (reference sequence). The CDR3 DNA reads TGTGCCAGTAGTATGGGGGCACCTAGTCGGACTAGCGCGCACTACGAGCAGTACTTC. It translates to CASSMGAPSRTSAHYEQYF. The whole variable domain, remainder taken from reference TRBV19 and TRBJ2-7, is DGGITQSPKYLFRKEGQNVTLSCEQNLNHDAMYWYRQDPGQGLRLIYYSQIVNDFQKGDIAEGYSVSREKKESFPLTVTSAQKNPTAFYLCASSMGAPSRTSAHYEQYFGPGTRLTVT.

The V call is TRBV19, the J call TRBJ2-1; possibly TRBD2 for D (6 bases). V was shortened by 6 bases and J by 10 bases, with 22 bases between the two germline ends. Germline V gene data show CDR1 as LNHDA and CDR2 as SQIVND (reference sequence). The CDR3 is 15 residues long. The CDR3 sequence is CASRRGMGGNGEQFF. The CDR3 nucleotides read TGTGCCAGTAGGAGGGGCATGGGCGGGAACGGAGAGCAGTTCTTC.

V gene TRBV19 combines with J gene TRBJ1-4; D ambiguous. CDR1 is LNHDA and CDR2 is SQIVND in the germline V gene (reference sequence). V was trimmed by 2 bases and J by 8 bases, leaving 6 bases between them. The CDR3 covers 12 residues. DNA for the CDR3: TGTGCCAGTAGTATATTCGGGGAAAAACTGTTTTTT. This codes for CASSIFGEKLFF.

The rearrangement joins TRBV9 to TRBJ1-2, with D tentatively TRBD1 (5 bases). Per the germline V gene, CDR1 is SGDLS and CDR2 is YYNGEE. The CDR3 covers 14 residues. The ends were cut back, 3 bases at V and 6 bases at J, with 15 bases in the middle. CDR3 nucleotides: TGTGCCAGCAGCGGTGGCGGGGGGAGGCATGGCTACACCTTC. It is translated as CASSGGGGRHGYTF.

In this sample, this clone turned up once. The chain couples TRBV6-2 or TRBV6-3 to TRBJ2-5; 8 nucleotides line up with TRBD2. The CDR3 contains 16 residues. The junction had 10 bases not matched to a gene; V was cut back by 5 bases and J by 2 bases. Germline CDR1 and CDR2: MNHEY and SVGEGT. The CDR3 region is CASSRTLLAGQETQYF. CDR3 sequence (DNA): TGTGCCAGCAGTCGAACCCTCCTAGCGGGTCAAGAGACCCAGTACTTC.

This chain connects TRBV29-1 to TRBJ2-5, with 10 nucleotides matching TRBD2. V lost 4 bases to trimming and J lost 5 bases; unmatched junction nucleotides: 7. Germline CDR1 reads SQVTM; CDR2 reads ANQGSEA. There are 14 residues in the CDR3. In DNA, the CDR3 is TGCAGCGTTGGATCTCTAGCGGGAGTGGAGACCCAGTACTTC. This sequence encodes CSVGSLAGVETQYF. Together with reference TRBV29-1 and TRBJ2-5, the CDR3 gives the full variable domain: SAVISQKPSRDICQRGTSLTIQCQVDSQVTMMFWYRQQPGQSLTLIATANQGSEATYESGFVIDKFPISRPNLTFSTLTVSNMSPEDSSIYLCSVGSLAGVETQYFGPGTRLLVL.

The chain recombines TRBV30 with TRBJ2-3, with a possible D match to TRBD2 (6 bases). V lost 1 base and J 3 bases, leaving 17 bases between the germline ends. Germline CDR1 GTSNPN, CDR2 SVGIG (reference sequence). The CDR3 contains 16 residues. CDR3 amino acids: CAWSGPGGWSTDTQYF. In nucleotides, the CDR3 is TGTGCCTGGAGTGGCCCTGGGGGGTGGTCGACAGATACGCAGTATTTT.

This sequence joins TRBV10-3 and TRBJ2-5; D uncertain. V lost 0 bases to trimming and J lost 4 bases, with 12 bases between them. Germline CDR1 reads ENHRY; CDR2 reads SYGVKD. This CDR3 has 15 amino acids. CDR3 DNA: TGTGCCATCAGTGAGTCGGGCCCAGAAAGAGAGACCCAGTACTTC. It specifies CAISESGPERETQYF.

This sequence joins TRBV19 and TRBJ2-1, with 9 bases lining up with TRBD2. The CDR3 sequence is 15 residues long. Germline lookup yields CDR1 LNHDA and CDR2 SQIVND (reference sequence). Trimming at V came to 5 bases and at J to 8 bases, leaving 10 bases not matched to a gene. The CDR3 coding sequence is TGTGCCAGTAGTTCCCCTAGCGGGATAACCGATGAGCAGTTCTTC. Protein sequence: CASSSPSGITDEQFF.

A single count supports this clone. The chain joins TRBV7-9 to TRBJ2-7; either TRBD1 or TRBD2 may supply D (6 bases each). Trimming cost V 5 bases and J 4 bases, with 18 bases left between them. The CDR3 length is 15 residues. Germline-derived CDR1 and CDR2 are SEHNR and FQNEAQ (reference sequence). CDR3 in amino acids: CASSPPLGGVYEQYF. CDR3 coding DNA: TGTGCCAGCAGCCCCCCTCTGGGGGGCGTATACGAGCAGTACTTC.

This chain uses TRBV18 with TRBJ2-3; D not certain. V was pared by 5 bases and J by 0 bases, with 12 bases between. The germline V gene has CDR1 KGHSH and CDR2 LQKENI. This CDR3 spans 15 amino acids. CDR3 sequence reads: CASSSSWTSTDTQYF. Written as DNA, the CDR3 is TGTGCCAGCTCATCTTCCTGGACGAGCACAGATACGCAGTATTTT.

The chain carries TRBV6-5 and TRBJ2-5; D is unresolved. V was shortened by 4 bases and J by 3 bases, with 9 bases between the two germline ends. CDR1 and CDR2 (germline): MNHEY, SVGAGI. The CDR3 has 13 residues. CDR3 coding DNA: TGTGCCAGCAGTTCCGGGCGGAAAGAGACCCAGTACTTC. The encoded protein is CASSSGRKETQYF.

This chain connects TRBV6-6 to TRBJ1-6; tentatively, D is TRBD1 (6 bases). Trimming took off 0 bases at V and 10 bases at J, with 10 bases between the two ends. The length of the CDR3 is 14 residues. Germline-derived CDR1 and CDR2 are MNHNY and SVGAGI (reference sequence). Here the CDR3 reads CASSYSRTESPLHF. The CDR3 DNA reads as TGTGCCAGCAGTTACTCCCGGACAGAATCACCCCTCCACTTT.

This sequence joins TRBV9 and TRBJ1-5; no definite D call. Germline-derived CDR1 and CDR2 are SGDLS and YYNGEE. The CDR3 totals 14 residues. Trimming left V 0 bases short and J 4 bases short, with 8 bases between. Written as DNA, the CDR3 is TGTGCCAGCAGCGTAGAGGGAGGTAATCAGCCCCAGCATTTT. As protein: CASSVEGGNQPQHF.

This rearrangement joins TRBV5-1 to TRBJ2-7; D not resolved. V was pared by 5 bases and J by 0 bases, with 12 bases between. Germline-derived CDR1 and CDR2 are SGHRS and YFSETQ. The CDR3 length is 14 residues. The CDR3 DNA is TGCGCCAGCAGTACACAGACAAGCTCCTACGAGCAGTACTTC. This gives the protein CASSTQTSSYEQYF. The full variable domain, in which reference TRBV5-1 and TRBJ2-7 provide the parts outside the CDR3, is KAGVTQTPRYLIKTRGQQVTLSCSPISGHRSVSWYQQTPGQGLQFLFEYFSETQRNKGNFPGRFSGRQFSNSRSEMNVSTLELGDSALYLCASSTQTSSYEQYFGPGTRLTVT.

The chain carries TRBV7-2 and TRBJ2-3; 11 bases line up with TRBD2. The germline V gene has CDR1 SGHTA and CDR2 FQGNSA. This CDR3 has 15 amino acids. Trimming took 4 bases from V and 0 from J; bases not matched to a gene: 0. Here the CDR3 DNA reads TGTGCCAGCAGCTGGACTAGCGGGAGCACAGATACGCAGTATTTT. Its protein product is CASSWTSGSTDTQYF.

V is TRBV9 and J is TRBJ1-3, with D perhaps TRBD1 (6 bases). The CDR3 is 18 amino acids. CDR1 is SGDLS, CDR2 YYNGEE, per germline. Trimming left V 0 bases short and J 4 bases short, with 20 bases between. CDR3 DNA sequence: TGTGCCAGCAGCGTAGAGGCGCATCCGGGGGCAGCAGGAAACACCATATATTTT. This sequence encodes CASSVEAHPGAAGNTIYF.

The chain's CDR3 is CASSPVVGGNYGYTF. The CDR3 DNA is TGCGCCAGCAGCCCCGTAGTAGGGGGGAACTATGGCTACACCTTC. This rearrangement joins TRBV4-3 to TRBJ1-2; D is perhaps TRBD1 (6 bases). The germline V gene has CDR1 LGHNA and CDR2 YSLEER. The CDR3 contains 15 residues. The V gene lost 4 bases and the J gene lost 2 bases, with 14 bases spanning the gap.

Written as DNA, the CDR3 is TGCGCCAGCAGCTCTGCTCCGGGACAGTACGAGCAGTACTTC. Residues: CASSSAPGQYEQYF. The chain employs TRBV5-1 and TRBJ2-7; 7 bases fit TRBD1. This CDR3 has 14 residues. Germline lookup yields CDR1 SGHRS and CDR2 YFSETQ. With V trimmed by 3 bases and J by 4 bases, 7 bases remained unmatched.